This TCR beta chain originates from a study of T cells in Graves' hyperthyroidism and ophthalmopathy. The CDR3 extends over 14 amino acids. Germline CDR1 and CDR2: MNHEY and SMNVEV (reference sequence). J was trimmed by 5 bases and V by 3 bases; bases with no gene match: 6. Absent ophthalmopathy progression within 18 months defined stable Graves' hyperthyroidism. In this sample, this clonotype turned up many times. Its antigen is currently unknown. Whole-study results and caveats: Most thyroid-expanded clonotypes above 0.001 were also found in blood.

Amplification targeted TCR beta CDR3 regions from RNA transcripts. Carried out on the TCR CDR3, a first-round RT-PCR used the HTBI primer set. TCRdb passed the multiplex PCR reads through MiXCR, listing each CDR3 protein once. There are hundreds of thousands of distinct CDR3 sequences in the sample; roughly 15% occur only once, and about 9.4% lies in the top ten. Source material: blood. The chain links TRBV27 to TRBJ2-7, with 8 bases aligning to TRBD1. This sequence was found in a woman aged 18-29 years with Graves' hyperthyroidism. The CDR3 loop is CASSLLTGADEQYF. For the CDR3, the DNA is TGTGCCAGCAGTTTGCTGACAGGGGCGGACGAGCAGTACTTC.